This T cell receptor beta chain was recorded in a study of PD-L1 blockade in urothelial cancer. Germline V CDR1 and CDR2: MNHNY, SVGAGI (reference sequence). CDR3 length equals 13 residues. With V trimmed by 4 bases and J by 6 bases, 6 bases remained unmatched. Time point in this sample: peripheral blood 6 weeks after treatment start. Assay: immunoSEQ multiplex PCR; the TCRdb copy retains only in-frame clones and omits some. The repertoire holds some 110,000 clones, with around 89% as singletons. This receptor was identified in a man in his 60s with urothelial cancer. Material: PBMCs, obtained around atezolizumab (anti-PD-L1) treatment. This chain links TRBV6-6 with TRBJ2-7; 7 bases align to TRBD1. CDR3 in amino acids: CASSSNPGGEQYF. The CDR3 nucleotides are TGTGCCAGCAGTTCGAACCCAGGGGGCGAGCAGTACTTC.